Here is one T cell receptor (beta chain) with its context. What it binds is unknown. The same CDR3 is also encoded by other DNA sequences in this sample. The study ran its PCR with 60 Vbeta and 13 Jbeta primers. Profiling relied on immunoSEQ multiplex PCR, and the TCRdb table lists in-frame clones only, not all of them. The sample shows 150,000 or so clones, about 74% of them seen only once. The sample belongs to a study of cytomegalovirus exposure and HLA in healthy donors. Study-wide background: Early released data had about 85 million unique TCRs, all coming from HLA-typed donors. General study results and limits: TCR beta V- and J-gene trimming, according to a later analysis, was linked to a missense DCLRE1C variant.

The V end lost 2 bases, the J end lost 5 bases, and 9 bases lay between the germline ends. In germline, CDR1 is MDHEN, CDR2 SYDVKM. The CDR3 has 13 amino acids. The sequence was obtained from a woman aged 40 to 50 in good health and CMV-seronegative. The sample taken for sequencing was PBMCs. This sequence joins TRBV28 and TRBJ1-2; D is possibly TRBD1 (6 bases). The DNA of the CDR3 is TGTGCCAGCAGTTTAGGTCAGGGGTATGGCTACACCTTC. It encodes CASSLGQGYGYTF.